This T cell receptor beta chain was sequenced for a study of T cell responses to AZD1222 COVID-19 vaccine. The method was immunoSEQ multiplex PCR; TCRdb's version includes in-frame clones alone and lacks a portion of them. Reported are about 140,000 clones; the ten largest clones contain about 2.2%. Germline CDR1 SEHNR, CDR2 FQNEAQ (reference sequence). V lost 5 bases and J lost 4, with 16 bases in between. The CDR3 contains 15 residues. The sample consisted of peripheral blood. The rearrangement joins TRBV7-9 to TRBJ2-3; the D is unclear. The TCR comes from an adult in good health. CDR3 nucleotide sequence: TGTGCCAGCAGCCTCCTCGAGGCCACAGCAGATACGCAGTATTTT. Amino acid sequence: CASSLLEATADTQYF.